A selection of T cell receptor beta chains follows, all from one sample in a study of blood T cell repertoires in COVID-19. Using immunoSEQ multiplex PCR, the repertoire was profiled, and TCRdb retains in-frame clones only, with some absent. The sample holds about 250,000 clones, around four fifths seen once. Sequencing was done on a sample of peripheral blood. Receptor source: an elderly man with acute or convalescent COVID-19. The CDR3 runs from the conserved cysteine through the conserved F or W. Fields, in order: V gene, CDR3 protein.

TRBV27,CASSSEGTSGRGFRGKNIQYF
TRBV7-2,CASSFLDRDDQPQHF
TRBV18,CASSPTLDRAGEQYF
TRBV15,CATSRVRAMNTEAFF
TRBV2,CASSQSIGYEQYF
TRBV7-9,CASSGGTSQGNQPQHF
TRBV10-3,CAIRTQGTSTDTQYF
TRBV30,CAWSLRGPYANSPLHF
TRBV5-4,CASSLQAGADEQYF
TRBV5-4,CASSVTGTSGGNEQFF
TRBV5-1,CASSLNPGTVTYYEQYF
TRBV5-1,CASRRGSGSYEQYF
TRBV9,CASSVLTGIDYGYTF
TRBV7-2,CASSLVWGRNYNEQFF
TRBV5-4,CASSLSTEPLDEQYF
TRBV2,CASSEGQGEIGGYTF